This T cell receptor (beta chain) was observed in a study of cytomegalovirus exposure and HLA in healthy donors. Whole-study context: A prior analysis found about 110 million unique TCR beta sequences from some 190 million T cells. General study results and limits: Most sequenced TCRs were rare (though some public TCRs occurred in many donors). The CMV antigen specificity of a few CMV-associated chains was confirmed through in vitro analysis. The authors reported that TCR beta sequences could predict HLA-A and HLA-B alleles. These predictions were accurate for most subjects in the first cohort.

For this clone: The antigen is undetermined.

Primers for the PCR totalled 60 Vbeta and 13 Jbeta. This table comes from immunoSEQ multiplex PCR, and its TCRdb copy is limited to in-frame clones, with some not included. The table records over 80,000 clones, 82% of them present only once. Germline CDR1 is SGHTA and CDR2 is FQGNSA. The CDR3 totals 13 residues. The V segment lost 3 bases and the J segment 9 bases; nucleotides outside the gene matches: 5. The sequenced material came from PBMCs. The chain combines TRBV7-2 with TRBJ2-1; TRBD2 matches at 7 bases. This receptor was taken from a middle-aged man in good health and CMV-seronegative. CDR3 in amino acids: CASSLGGWSEQFF. As DNA, the CDR3 is TGTGCCAGCAGCTTGGGGGGGTGGAGTGAGCAGTTCTTC.